These 9 T cell receptor beta chains were sequenced from one sample in a study of T cells in Graves' hyperthyroidism and ophthalmopathy. The CDR3 regions of TCR beta were amplified from RNA transcripts. First-round RT-PCR targeting the TCR CDR3 was performed with the HTBI primer set. TCRdb reprocessed the multiplex PCR reads via MiXCR and lists one record per CDR3 protein. The data show 500,000 to 600,000 distinct CDR3 sequences, approximately 44% seen once. The sequencing sample was made of peripheral blood or thyroid tissue (not recorded which). The source is an adult woman with Graves' disease, either hyperthyroidism or ophthalmopathy (not recorded which).

In its sample, this clonotype was seen many times. V is TRBV7-9 and J is TRBJ2-5; perhaps TRBD2 as D (5 bases). The CDR3 has 16 amino acids. V lost 4 bases and J lost 5, with 20 bases in between. The germline CDR1 and CDR2 sequences are SEHNR and FQNEAQ (reference sequence). CDR3 in amino acids: CASSSGNEGLLETQYF. In nucleotides, the CDR3 is TGTGCCAGCAGCTCCGGGAACGAAGGGCTTTTGGAGACCCAGTACTTC. The full variable domain, rest sourced from reference TRBV7-9 and TRBJ2-5, is DTGVSQNPRHKITKRGQNVTFRCDPISEHNRLYWYRQTLGQGPEFLTYFQNEAQLEKSRLLSDRFSAERPKGSFSTLEIQRTEQGDSAMYLCASSSGNEGLLETQYFGPGTRLLVL.

The chain carries TRBV5-1 and TRBJ1-5; no firm D call. The CDR3 contains 14 residues. V was trimmed by 1 base and J by 14 bases, leaving 19 bases between them. Germline loops: CDR1 SGHRS, CDR2 YFSETQ. As DNA, the CDR3 is TGCGCCAGCAGCTTGACTAGCGGGAGTGGCTATGAGCATTTT. It encodes CASSLTSGSGYEHF.

The J gene is TRBJ2-7, the V gene TRBV28, with 8 bases aligning to TRBD1. The CDR3 totals 14 residues. V lost 4 bases, J lost 6 bases, and 8 bases stayed unmatched. CDR1 and CDR2 (germline): MDHEN, SYDVKM. CDR3 sequence reads: CASSSPTGAGEQYF. The CDR3 DNA reads TGTGCCAGCAGTTCCCCGACAGGGGCTGGCGAGCAGTACTTC.

Regarding this clonotype: A read error may account for a junction end that differs from germline. This chain joins TRBV7-9 and TRBJ1-1, with 8 bases aligning to TRBD1. Germline V lookup: CDR1 SEHNR, CDR2 FQNEAQ (reference sequence). This CDR3 comprises 12 residues. The CDR3 spells CASSPDRGRRFF. The CDR3 nucleotides are TGTGCCAGCAGTCCTGACAGGGGCCGTCGTTTTTTT.

Written as DNA, the CDR3 is TGTGCCAGCAGCCAACAGGGCATGGACACTGAAGCTTTCTTT. This translates into CASSQQGMDTEAFF. V gene TRBV5-4 combines with J gene TRBJ1-1; possible D gene TRBD1, 6 bases. The CDR3 has 14 residues. V was trimmed by 4 bases and J by 3 bases, leaving 13 bases between them. Germline V gene data show CDR1 as SGHNT and CDR2 as YYREEE (reference sequence).

This clonotype was counted ten times or more. V usage is TRBV20-1 and J usage is TRBJ1-2; TRBD1 matches at 12 bases. From germline, CDR1 is DFQATT and CDR2 SNEGSKA (reference sequence). This CDR3 spans 14 amino acids. The CDR3 region is CSAQGDRGLDGYTF. DNA of the CDR3: TGCAGCGCCCAGGGGGACAGGGGGCTTGATGGCTACACCTTC.

This clonotype has a count of ten or more. The chain employs TRBV29-1 and TRBJ2-7, with D maybe TRBD2 (5 bases). Trimming removed 7 bases from V and 0 bases from J, with 13 bases in between. This CDR3 is 13 amino acids long. The germline V gene has CDR1 SQVTM and CDR2 ANQGSEA. The CDR3 region is CSAHLASSYEQYF. The CDR3 region has the DNA TGCAGCGCCCACCTAGCAAGCTCCTACGAGCAGTACTTC.

This clonotype was detected ten times or more. The V and J genes are TRBV25-1 and TRBJ1-1; D call uncertain. CDR1 MGHDK and CDR2 SYGVNS come from the germline V gene. CDR3 length: 14 amino acids. The V and J ends lost 4 bases and 1 base respectively, with 10 bases between them. The CDR3 protein is CASSGFATNTEAFF. As DNA, the CDR3 is TGTGCCAGCAGTGGCTTTGCCACGAACACTGAAGCTTTCTTT.

The sample holds many counts of this clonotype. The rearrangement links TRBV7-2 to TRBJ2-7; perhaps D is TRBD1 or TRBD2 (5 bases each). CDR1 SGHTA and CDR2 FQGNSA come from the germline V gene. V lost 4 bases and J lost 0, with 13 bases in between. The CDR3 is made up of 15 amino acids. The CDR3 DNA reads TGTGCCAGCAGCTCCGCGCCCGGGACCTCCTACGAGCAGTACTTC. Translating gives CASSSAPGTSYEQYF.